This T cell receptor (beta chain) is from a study of blood T cell repertoires in COVID-19. Across the study: The origin of the acute and convalescent COVID-19 samples was the United States, Italy and Spain. PBMCs, B-cell-depleted T cells, or T cells were the source of the cDNA or gDNA that made up the material.

Original processing methods: Reference gene primer amplification in the assay estimated nucleated cell counts. The assay was immunoSEQ multiplex PCR, and TCRdb's table has in-frame clones only and misses some. Clone size and the V and J calls come from that table; the DNA yielded D and trimming. This table has 250,000 or so clones, around nine tenths appearing once. This CDR3 region has 16 residues. Trimming left V 0 bases short and J 9 bases short, with 15 bases between. CDR1 MGHRA and CDR2 YSYEKL come from the germline V gene. The sequence was obtained from a woman aged 40 to 50 who had recovered from COVID-19. The chain joins TRBV4-1 to TRBJ1-6, with D perhaps TRBD1 (6 bases). Sequences were obtained from peripheral blood. The CDR3 DNA is TGCGCCAGCAGCCAAGATACACAGGGAACTGGTTCACCCCTCCACTTT. As protein: CASSQDTQGTGSPLHF.